Below, one T cell receptor (beta chain) is given with its context. Sequenced by immunoSEQ multiplex PCR; TCRdb stores in-frame clones only, minus some. The sample shows roughly 99,000 clones, roughly 90% of them seen only once. This record belongs to a study of T cell responses to AZD1222 COVID-19 vaccine. The CDR3 totals 15 residues. V lost 6 bases to trimming and J lost 5 bases; unmatched junction nucleotides: 5. Germline lookup yields CDR1 SGHRS and CDR2 YFSETQ. The sample was peripheral blood, taken on day 0 of AZD1222 vaccination. This sequence originates from an adult in good health. This chain uses TRBV5-1 with TRBJ2-5; the match to TRBD2 covers 15 bases. The CDR3 DNA reads TGCGCCAGCACCGGACTAGCGGGGGGGCGGGAGACCCAGTACTTC. Amino acids: CASTGLAGGRETQYF.